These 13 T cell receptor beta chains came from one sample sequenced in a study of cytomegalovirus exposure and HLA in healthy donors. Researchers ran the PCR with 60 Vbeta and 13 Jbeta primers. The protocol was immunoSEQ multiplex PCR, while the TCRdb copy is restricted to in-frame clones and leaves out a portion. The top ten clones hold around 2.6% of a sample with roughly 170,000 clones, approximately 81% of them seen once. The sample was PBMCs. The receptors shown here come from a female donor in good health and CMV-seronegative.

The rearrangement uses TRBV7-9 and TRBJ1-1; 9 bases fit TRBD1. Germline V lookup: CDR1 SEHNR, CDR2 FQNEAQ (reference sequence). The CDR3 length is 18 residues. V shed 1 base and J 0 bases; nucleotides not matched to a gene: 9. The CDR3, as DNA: TGTGCCAGCAGCTTAGTTGGGGGGACAGGGTGGATGAACACTGAAGCTTTCTTT. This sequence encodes CASSLVGGTGWMNTEAFF.

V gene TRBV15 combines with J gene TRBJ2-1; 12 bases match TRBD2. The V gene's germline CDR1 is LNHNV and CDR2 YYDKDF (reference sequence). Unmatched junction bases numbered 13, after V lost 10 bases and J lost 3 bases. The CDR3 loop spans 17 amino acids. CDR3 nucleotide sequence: TGTGCCAAGTCTTGTTCCGGACTAGCGGGACTCTACAATGAGCAGTTCTTC. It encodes CAKSCSGLAGLYNEQFF.

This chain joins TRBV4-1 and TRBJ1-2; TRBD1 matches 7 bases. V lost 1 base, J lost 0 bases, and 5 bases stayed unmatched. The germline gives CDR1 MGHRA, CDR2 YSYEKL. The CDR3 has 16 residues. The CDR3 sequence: CASSQVRQGANYGYTF. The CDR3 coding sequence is TGCGCCAGCAGCCAAGTCAGACAGGGCGCTAACTATGGCTACACCTTC.

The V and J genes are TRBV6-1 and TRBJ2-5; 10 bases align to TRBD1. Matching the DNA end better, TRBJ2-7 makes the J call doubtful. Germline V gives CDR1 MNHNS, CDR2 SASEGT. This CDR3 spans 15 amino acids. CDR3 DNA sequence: TGTGCCAGCAGTGAGGGACAGGGGCGTATCTACGAGCAGTACTTC. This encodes CASSEGQGRIYEQYF.

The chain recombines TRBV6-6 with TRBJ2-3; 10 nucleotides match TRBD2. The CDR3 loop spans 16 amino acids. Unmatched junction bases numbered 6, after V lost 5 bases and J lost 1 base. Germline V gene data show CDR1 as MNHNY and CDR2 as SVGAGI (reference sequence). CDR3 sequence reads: CASSQTSGAGTDTQYF. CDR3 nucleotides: TGTGCCAGCAGTCAAACTAGCGGGGCGGGCACAGATACGCAGTATTTT.

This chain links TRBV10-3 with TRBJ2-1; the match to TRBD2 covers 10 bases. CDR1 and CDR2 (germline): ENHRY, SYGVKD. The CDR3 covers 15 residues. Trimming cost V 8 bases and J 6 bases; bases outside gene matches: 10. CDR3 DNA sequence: TGTGCCATCGGAGCGGGAGGGCTAGTAGGCAATGAGCAGTTCTTC. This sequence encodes CAIGAGGLVGNEQFF.

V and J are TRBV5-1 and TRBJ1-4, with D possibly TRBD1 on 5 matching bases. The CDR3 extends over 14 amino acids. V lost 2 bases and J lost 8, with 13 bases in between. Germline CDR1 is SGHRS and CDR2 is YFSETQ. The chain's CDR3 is CASSLGSGGEKLFF. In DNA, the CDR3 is TGCGCCAGCAGCTTAGGATCGGGGGGGGAAAAACTGTTTTTT. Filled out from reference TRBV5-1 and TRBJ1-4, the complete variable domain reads KAGVTQTPRYLIKTRGQQVTLSCSPISGHRSVSWYQQTPGQGLQFLFEYFSETQRNKGNFPGRFSGRQFSNSRSEMNVSTLELGDSALYLCASSLGSGGEKLFFGSGTQLSVL.

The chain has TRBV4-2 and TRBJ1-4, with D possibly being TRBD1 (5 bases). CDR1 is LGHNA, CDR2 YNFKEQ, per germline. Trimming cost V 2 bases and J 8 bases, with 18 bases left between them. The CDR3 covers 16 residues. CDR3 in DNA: TGTGCCAGCAGCCAACCCAGGCCAAGGGGAGGAGAAAAACTGTTTTTT. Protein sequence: CASSQPRPRGGEKLFF.

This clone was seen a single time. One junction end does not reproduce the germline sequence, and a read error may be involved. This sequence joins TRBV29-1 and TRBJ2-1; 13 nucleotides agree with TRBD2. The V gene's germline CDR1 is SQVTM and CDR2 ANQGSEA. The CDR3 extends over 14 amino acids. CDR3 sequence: CSGGLAGAYNEQLF. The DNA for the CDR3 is TGCAGCGGTGGACTAGCGGGGGCCTACAATGAGCAGCTCTTC.

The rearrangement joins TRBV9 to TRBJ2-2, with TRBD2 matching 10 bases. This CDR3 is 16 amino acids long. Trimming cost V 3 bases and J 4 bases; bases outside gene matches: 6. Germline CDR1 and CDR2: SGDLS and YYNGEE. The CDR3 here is CASSASGRAGTGELFF. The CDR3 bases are TGTGCCAGCAGCGCCAGCGGGAGGGCCGGCACCGGGGAGCTGTTTTTT.

CDR3 protein: CASSQGAGLEKLFF. As DNA, the CDR3 is TGTGCCAGCAGCCAGGGCGCTGGATTGGAAAAACTGTTTTTT. This sequence joins TRBV14 and TRBJ1-4, with no clear D. Germline V CDR1 and CDR2: SGHDN, FVKESK. The CDR3 spans 14 residues. Trimming stripped 3 bases from V and 8 bases from J, with 13 bases between.

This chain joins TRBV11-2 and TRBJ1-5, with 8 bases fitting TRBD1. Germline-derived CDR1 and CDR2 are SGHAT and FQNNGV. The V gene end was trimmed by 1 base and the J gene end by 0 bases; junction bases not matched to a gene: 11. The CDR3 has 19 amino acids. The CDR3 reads CASSLGDRFQGASNQPQHF. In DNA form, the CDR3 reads TGTGCCAGCAGCTTAGGGGACCGATTCCAGGGGGCTAGCAATCAGCCCCAGCATTTT.

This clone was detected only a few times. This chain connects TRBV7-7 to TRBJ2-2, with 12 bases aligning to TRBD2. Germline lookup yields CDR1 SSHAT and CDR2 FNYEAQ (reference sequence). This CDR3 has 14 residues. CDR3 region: CAVMTSGRTGELFF. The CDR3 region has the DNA TGTGCTGTAATGACTAGCGGGAGAACCGGGGAGCTGTTTTTT.